This T cell receptor (beta chain) was recovered during a study of blood T cell repertoires in COVID-19. The CDR3 covers 14 residues. V was pared by 5 bases and J by 1 base, with 11 bases between. Germline lookup yields CDR1 LNHDA and CDR2 SQIVND (reference sequence). Sequencing used immunoSEQ multiplex PCR; TCRdb keeps in-frame clones, though not all of them. The data show some 340,000 clones, roughly four fifths seen once. Input material: PBMCs or T cells enriched from blood (not recorded which). The V and J genes are TRBV19 and TRBJ1-1; maybe TRBD1 (5 bases). This clonotype was obtained from a woman aged 45-60 years who had recovered from COVID-19. The CDR3 sequence: CASSPRVQNTEAFF. The CDR3 DNA reads TGTGCCAGTAGTCCCAGGGTCCAGAACACTGAAGCTTTCTTT.